This T cell receptor beta chain emerged from a study of identical twins. Study outcomes and limitations: Donors were not followed over many years; analysis was cross-sectional. Clonotypes of the beta chain that were abundant in cord blood carried fewer insertions (memory repertoires showed none).

Points on this clonotype: The antigen remains undetermined.

TCRdb analysed the 5' RACE reads with MiXCR anew, one entry per CDR3 protein. Found here are 400,000 to 500,000 distinct CDR3 sequences, 14% of them singletons; the top ten hold 0.95% to 1%. The CDR3 is 16 amino acids. The junction had 12 bases not matched to a gene; V was cut back by 4 bases and J by 3 bases. Germline V lookup: CDR1 SGHRS, CDR2 YFSETQ. The sample also formed part of further work on yellow fever vaccine responses in identical twins. Per that paper: Twin vaccine T cell responses reportedly seemed partly convergent, partly personalized.

V and J are TRBV5-1 and TRBJ2-7; 8 bases match TRBD2. The sequenced material came from CD4+ T cells sorted from blood. The origin of this receptor is a woman aged 18-29 years in good health. In nucleotides, the CDR3 is TGCGCCAGCAGCAGTGGGAAGACTAGCGCGAACTACGAGCAGTACTTC. Protein sequence: CASSSGKTSANYEQYF.